This T cell receptor (beta chain) was captured in a study of Graves' ophthalmopathy and Graves' hyperthyroidism. This clonotype occurred a few times. CDR3 regions of TCR beta were amplified from RNA transcripts. The library came from an HTBI-primed first-round RT-PCR and a second-round multiplex PCR. TCRdb re-called the multiplex PCR reads through MiXCR, storing one row per CDR3 protein. Here the sample spans about 740,000 distinct CDR3 sequences, roughly 40% being singletons. PBMCs had their origin in fresh peripheral blood (more than 9.5 ml). The germline V gene encodes CDR1 SGHAT and CDR2 FQNNGV. The ends were cut back, 5 bases at V and 5 bases at J, with 13 bases in the middle. CDR3 length equals 13 residues.

The TCR comes from an adult man with Graves' ophthalmopathy. The sequenced sample consisted of peripheral blood. V usage is TRBV11-2 and J usage is TRBJ2-7; TRBD1 might be the D (6 bases). CDR3 sequence reads: CASSQDRGNEQYF. In DNA, the CDR3 is TGTGCCAGCAGCCAAGATAGGGGGAACGAGCAGTACTTC.